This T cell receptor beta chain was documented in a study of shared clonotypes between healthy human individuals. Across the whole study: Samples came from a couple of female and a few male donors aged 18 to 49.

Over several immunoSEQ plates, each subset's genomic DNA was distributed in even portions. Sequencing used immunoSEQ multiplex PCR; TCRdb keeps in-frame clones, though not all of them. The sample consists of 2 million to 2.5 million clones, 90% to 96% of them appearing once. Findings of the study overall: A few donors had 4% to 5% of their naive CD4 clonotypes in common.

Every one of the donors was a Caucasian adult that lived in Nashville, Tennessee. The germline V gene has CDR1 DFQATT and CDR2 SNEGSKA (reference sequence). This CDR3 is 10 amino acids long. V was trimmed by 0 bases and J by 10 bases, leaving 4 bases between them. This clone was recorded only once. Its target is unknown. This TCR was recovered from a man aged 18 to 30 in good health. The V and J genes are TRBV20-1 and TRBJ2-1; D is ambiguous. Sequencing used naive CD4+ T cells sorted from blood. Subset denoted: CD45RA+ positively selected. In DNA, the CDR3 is TGCAGTGCTAGAGAACGGGAGCAGTTCTTC. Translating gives CSAREREQFF.